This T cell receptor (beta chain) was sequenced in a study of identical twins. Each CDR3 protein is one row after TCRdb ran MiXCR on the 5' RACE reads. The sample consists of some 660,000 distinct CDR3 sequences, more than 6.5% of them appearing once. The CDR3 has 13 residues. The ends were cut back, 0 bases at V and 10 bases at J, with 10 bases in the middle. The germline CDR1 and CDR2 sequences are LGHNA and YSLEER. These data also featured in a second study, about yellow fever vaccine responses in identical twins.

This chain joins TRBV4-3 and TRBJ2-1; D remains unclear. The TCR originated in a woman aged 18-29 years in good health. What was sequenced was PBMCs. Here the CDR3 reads CASSQEASREQFF. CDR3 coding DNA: TGCGCCAGCAGCCAAGAAGCGAGTCGGGAGCAGTTCTTC.